This T cell receptor beta chain was found in a study of human T cells and chemical hapten exposure. Study as a whole: The sensitizing agent was 2% DPC, placed on 2 cm by 2 cm of upper inner arm skin.

Germline lookup yields CDR1 SGHTA and CDR2 FQGNSA. The CDR3 totals 16 residues. The V and J ends lost 7 bases and 3 bases respectively, with 20 bases between them. The time point is: patch test 3, about 24 weeks after DPC sensitization. Noted treatment: therapeutic diphenylcyclopropenone sensitization with weekly scalp DPC. Single cDNA molecules in the library carried unique molecular identifiers attached during preparation. One entry per CDR3 protein results from TCRdb running MiXCR on the RACE reads. The sample lists 190,000 or so distinct CDR3 sequences; under 30% were seen once. Ten or more counts support this clonotype.

The receptor's source is a middle-aged woman with alopecia areata. Some clones in this sample may be carry-over from other donors' samples. Here the sequenced sample was whole blood, taken in connection with sensitization to the hapten diphenylcyclopropenone (DPC). V gene TRBV7-2 combines with J gene TRBJ2-3; maybe TRBD2 (5 bases). The CDR3 protein is CASTLRAGGRTDTQYF. CDR3 sequence (DNA): TGTGCCAGCACCTTGAGGGCGGGCGGTCGAACAGATACGCAGTATTTT.